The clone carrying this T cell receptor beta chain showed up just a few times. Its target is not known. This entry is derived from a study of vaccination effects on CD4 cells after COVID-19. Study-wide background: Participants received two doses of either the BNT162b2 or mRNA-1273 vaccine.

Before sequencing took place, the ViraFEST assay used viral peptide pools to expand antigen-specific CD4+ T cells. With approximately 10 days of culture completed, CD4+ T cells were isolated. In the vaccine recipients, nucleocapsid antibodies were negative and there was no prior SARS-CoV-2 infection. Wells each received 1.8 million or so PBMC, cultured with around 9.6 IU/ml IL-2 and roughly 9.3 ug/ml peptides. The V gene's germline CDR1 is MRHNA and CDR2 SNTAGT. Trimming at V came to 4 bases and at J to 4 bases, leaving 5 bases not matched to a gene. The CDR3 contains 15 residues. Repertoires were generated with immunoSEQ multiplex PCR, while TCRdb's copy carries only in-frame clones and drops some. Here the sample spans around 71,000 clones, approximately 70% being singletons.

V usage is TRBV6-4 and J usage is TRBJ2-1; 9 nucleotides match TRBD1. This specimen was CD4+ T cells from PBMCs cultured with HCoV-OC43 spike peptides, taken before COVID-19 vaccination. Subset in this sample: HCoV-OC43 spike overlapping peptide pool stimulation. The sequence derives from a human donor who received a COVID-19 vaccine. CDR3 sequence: CASSAGTGNYNEQFF. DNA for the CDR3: TGTGCCAGCAGTGCTGGGACAGGGAATTACAATGAGCAGTTCTTC.